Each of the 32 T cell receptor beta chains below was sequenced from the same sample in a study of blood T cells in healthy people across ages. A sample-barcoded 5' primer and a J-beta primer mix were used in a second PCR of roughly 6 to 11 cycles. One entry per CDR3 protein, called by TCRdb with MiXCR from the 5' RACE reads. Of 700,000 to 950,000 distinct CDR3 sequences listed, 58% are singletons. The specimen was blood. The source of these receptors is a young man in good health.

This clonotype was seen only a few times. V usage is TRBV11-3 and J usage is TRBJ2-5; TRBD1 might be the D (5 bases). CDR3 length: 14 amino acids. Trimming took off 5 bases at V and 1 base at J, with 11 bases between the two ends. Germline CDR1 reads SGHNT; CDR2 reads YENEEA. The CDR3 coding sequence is TGTGCCAGCAGCACCCAGGGATCCCAAGAGACCCAGTACTTC. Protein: CASSTQGSQETQYF. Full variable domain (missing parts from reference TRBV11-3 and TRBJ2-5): EAGVVQSPRYKIIEKKQPVAFWCNPISGHNTLYWYLQNLGQGPELLIRYENEEAVDDSQLPKDRFSAERLKGVDSTLKIQPAELGDSAVYLCASSTQGSQETQYFGPGTRLLVL.

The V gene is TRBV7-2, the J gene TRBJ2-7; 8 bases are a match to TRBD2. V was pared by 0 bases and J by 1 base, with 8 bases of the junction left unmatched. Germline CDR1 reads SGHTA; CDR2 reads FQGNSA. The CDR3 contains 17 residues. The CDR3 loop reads CASSLAWAGGKSYEQYF. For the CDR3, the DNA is TGTGCCAGCAGCTTAGCGTGGGCGGGAGGAAAATCCTACGAGCAGTACTTC.

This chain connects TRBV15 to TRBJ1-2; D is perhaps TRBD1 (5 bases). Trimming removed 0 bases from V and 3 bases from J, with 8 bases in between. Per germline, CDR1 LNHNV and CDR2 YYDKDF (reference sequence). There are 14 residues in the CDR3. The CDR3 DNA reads TGTGCCACCAGCAGAGATCGGGGGTACTATGGCTACACCTTC. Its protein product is CATSRDRGYYGYTF.

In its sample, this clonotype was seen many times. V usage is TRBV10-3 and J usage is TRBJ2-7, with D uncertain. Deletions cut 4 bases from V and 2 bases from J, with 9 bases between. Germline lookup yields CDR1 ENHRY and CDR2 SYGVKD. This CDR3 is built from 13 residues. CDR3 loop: CAISVSDPYEQYF. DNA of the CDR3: TGTGCCATCAGTGTGAGCGACCCCTACGAGCAGTACTTC.

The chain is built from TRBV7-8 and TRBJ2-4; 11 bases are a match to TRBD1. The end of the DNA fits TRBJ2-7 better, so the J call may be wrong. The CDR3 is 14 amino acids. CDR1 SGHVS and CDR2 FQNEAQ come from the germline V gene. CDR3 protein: CASREGQGAYEQYF. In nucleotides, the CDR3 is TGTGCCAGCAGGGAGGGACAGGGGGCCTACGAGCAGTACTTC.

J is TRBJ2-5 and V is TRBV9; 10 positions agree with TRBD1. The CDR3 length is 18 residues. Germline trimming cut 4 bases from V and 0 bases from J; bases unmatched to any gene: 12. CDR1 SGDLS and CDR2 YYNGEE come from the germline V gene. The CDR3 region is CASSLSGTGALYQETQYF. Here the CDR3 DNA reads TGTGCCAGCAGCCTTTCGGGGACAGGGGCTCTGTACCAAGAGACCCAGTACTTC.

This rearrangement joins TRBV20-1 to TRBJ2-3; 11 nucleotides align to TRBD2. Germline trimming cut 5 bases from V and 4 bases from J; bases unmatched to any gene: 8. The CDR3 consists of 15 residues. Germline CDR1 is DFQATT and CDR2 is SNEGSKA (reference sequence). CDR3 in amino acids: CSAPRLAGKADTQYF. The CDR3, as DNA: TGCAGTGCTCCCCGACTAGCGGGAAAGGCAGATACGCAGTATTTT.

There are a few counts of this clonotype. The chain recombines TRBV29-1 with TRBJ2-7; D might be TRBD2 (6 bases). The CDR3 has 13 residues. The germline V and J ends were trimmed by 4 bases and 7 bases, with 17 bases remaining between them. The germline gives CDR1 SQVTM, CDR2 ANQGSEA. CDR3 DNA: TGCAGCGTTGTGTTCGGGGGACTTGAAGAGCAGTACTTC. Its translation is CSVVFGGLEEQYF.

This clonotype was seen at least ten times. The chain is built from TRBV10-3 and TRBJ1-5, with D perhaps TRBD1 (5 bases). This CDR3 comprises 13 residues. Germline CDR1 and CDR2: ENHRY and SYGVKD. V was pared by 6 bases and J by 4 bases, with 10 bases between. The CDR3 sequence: CAISAEGNQPQHF. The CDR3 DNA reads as TGTGCCATCAGCGCGGAGGGGAATCAGCCCCAGCATTTT.

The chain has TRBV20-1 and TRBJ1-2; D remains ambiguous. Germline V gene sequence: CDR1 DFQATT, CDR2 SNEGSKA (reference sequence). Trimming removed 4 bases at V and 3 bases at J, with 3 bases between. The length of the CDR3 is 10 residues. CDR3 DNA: TGCAGTGCTATGGACTATGGCTACACCTTC. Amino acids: CSAMDYGYTF.

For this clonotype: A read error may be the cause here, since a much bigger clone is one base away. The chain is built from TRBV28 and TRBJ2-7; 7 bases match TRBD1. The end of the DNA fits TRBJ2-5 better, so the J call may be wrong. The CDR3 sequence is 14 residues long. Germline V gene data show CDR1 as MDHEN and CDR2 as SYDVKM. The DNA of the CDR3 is TGTGCCAGCAGTTCGGACAGGAATGGGGAGACCCAGTACTTC. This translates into CASSSDRNGETQYF.

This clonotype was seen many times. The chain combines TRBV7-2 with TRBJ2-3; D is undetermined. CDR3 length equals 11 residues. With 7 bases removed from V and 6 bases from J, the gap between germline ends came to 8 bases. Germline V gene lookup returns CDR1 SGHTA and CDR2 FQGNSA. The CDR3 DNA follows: TGTGCCAGCATCACCGGGGATACGCAGTATTTT. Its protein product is CASITGDTQYF.

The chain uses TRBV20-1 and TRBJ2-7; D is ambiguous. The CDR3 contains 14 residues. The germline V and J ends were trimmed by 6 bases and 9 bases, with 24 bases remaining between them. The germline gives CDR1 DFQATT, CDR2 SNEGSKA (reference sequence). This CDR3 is CSAASQSIQVVQYF. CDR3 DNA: TGCAGTGCCGCATCACAGAGTATCCAGGTGGTGCAGTACTTC.

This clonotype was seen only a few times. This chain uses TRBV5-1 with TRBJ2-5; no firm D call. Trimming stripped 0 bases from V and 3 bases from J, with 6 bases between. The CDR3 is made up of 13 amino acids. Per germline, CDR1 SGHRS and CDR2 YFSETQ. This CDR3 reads CASSLVAEETQYF. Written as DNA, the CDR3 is TGCGCCAGCAGCTTGGTGGCGGAAGAGACCCAGTACTTC.

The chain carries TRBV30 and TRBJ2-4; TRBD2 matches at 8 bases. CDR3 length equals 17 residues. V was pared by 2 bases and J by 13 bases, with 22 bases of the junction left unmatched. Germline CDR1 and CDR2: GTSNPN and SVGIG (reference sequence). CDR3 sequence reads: CAWSKPGTPYTGGEQYF. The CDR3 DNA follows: TGTGCCTGGAGTAAACCTGGGACACCTTATACGGGGGGGGAGCAGTACTTC.

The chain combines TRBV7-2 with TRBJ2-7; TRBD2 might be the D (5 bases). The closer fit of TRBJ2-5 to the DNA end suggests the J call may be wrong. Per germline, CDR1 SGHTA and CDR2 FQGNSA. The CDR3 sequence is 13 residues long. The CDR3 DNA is TGTGCCAGCAGCATACCCAGAGGGGAGACCCAGTACTTC. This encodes CASSIPRGETQYF.

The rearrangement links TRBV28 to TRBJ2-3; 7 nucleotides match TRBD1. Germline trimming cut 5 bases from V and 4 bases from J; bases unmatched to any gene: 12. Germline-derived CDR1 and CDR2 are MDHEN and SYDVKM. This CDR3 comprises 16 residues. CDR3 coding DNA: TGTGCCAGCAGTATCCAGACAGGGTTCGCTTCAGATACGCAGTATTTT. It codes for CASSIQTGFASDTQYF. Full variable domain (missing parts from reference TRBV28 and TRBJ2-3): DVKVTQSSRYLVKRTGEKVFLECVQDMDHENMFWYRQDPGLGLRLIYFSYDVKMKEKGDIPEGYSVSREKKERFSLILESASTNQTSMYLCASSIQTGFASDTQYFGPGTRLTVL.

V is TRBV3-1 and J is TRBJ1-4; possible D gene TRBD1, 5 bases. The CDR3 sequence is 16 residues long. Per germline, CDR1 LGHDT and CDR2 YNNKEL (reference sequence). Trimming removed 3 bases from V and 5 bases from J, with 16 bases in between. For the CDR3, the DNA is TGTGCCAGCAGCCACCTACCTCAGGGTGGCAATGAAAAACTGTTTTTT. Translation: CASSHLPQGGNEKLFF.

The CDR3 nucleotides are TGTGCCATCAGTTCCCAAGGGTACGAGCAGTACTTC. This sequence encodes CAISSQGYEQYF. This chain connects TRBV10-3 to TRBJ2-5; unclear D gene. The assigned J gene may be wrong: the sequence end matches TRBJ2-7 better. CDR1 is ENHRY and CDR2 is SYGVKD in the germline V gene. The CDR3 is 12 amino acids.

As DNA, the CDR3 is TGCGCCAGCAGCTTGGAGGCAGGGAGGCATGGCTACACCTTC. Translation gives CASSLEAGRHGYTF. The chain links TRBV5-1 to TRBJ1-2, with D perhaps matching TRBD1 (5 bases). With 0 bases removed from V and 6 bases from J, the gap between germline ends came to 12 bases. Germline assignment: CDR1 SGHRS and CDR2 YFSETQ. The CDR3 consists of 14 residues.

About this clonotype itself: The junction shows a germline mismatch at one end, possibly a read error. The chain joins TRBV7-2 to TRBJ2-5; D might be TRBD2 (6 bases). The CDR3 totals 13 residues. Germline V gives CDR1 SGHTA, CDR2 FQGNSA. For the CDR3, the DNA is TGTGCCAGCAGCCCTAGGGTACGGGAGACCCAGCACTTC. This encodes CASSPRVRETQHF.

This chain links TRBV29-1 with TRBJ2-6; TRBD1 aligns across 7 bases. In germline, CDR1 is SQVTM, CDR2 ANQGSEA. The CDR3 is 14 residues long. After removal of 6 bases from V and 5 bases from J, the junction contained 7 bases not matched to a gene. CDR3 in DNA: TGCAGCGTCCGGACAGGAGCTAGGGCCAACGTCCTGACTTTC. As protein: CSVRTGARANVLTF.

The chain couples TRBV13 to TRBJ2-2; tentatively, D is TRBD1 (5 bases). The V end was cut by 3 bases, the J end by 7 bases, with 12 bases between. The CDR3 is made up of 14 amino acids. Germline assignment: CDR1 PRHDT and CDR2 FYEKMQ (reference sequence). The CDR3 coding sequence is TGTGCCAGCAGCTTCCTGGGGCAAGGCGGGGAGCTGTTTTTT. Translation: CASSFLGQGGELFF.

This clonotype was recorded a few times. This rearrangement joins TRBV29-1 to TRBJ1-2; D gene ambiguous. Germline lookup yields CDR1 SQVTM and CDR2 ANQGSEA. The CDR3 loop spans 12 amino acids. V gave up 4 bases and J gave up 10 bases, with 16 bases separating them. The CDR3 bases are TGCAGCGTTGCCCCGGGTCGGAGGGACTACACCTTC. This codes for CSVAPGRRDYTF.

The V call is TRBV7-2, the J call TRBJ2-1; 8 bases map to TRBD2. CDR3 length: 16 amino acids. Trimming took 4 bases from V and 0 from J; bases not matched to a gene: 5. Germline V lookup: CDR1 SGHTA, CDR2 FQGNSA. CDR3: CASSSRRGGSYNEQFF. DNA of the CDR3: TGTGCCAGCAGCTCCAGACGGGGGGGCTCCTACAATGAGCAGTTCTTC.

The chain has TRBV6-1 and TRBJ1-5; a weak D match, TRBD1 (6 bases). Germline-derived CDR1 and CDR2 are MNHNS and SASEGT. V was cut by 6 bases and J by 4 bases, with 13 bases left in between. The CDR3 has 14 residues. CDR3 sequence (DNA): TGTGCCAGCAGACACAGAGGGGGAAATCAGCCCCAGCATTTT. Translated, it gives CASRHRGGNQPQHF.

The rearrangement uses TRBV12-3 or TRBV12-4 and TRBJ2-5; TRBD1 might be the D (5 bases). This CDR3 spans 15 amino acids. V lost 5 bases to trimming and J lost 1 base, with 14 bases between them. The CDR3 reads CASSRARTPQETQYF. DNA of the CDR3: TGTGCCAGCAGTAGAGCCCGGACACCCCAAGAGACCCAGTACTTC.

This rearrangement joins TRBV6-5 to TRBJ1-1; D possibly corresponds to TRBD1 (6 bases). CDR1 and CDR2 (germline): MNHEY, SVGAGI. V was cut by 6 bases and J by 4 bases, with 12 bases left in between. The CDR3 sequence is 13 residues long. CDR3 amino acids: CASRIGQITEAFF. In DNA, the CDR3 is TGTGCCAGCAGAATCGGACAGATCACTGAAGCTTTCTTT.

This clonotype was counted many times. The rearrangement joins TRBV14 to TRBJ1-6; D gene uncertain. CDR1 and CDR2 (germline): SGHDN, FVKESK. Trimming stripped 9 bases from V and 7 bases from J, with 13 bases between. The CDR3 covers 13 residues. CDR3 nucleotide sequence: TGTGCCAGTCATGAGACGAGGAATTCACCCCTCCACTTT. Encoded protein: CASHETRNSPLHF. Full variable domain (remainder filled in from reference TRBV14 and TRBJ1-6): EAGVTQFPSHSVIEKGQTVTLRCDPISGHDNLYWYRRVMGKEIKFLLHFVKESKQDESGMPNNRFLAERTGGTYSTLKVQPAELEDSGVYFCASHETRNSPLHFGNGTRLTVT.

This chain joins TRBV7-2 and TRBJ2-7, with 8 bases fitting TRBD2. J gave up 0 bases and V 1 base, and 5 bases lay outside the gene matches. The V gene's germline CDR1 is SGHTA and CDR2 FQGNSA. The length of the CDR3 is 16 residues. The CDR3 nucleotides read TGTGCCAGCAGCTTAGAGGCTAGCGGGCGCTCCTACGAGCAGTACTTC. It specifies CASSLEASGRSYEQYF.

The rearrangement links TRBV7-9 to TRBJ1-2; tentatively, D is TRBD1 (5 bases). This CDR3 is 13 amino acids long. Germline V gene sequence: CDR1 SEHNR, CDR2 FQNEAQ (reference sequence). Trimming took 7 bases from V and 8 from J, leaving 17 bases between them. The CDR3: CASTTRGLEGYTF. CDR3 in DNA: TGTGCCAGCACAACTCGGGGGTTGGAGGGCTACACCTTC.

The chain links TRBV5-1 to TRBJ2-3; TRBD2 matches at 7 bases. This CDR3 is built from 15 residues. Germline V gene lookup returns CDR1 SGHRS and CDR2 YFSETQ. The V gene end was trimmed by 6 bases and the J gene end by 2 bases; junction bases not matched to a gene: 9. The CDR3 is CASITLGRVTDTQYF. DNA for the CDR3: TGCGCCAGCATCACTTTGGGGAGGGTCACAGATACGCAGTATTTT.